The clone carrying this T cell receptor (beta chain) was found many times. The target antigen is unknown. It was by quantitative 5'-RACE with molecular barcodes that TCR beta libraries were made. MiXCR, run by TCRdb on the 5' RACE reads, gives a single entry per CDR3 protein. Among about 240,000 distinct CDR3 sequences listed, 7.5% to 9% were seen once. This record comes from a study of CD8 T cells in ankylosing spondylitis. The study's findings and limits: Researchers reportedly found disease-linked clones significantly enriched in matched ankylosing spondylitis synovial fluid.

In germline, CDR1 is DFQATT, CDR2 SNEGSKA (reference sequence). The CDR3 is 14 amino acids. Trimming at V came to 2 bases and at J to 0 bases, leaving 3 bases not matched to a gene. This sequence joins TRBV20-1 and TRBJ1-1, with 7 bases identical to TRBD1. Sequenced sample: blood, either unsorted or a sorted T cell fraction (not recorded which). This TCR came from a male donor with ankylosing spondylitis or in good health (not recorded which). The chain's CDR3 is CSARQGGVNTEAFF. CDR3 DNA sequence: TGCAGTGCTAGACAGGGGGGAGTGAACACTGAAGCTTTCTTT.